Below, 30 T cell receptor beta chains from the same sample are listed, as sequenced in a study of cytotoxic CD8 clonotypes in ibrutinib-treated CLL. The protocol was immunoSEQ multiplex PCR, while the TCRdb copy is restricted to in-frame clones and leaves out a portion. In the table there are 250,000 or so clones, roughly 70% of which are singletons. The sequenced sample was PBMCs, obtained after 24 months of ibrutinib treatment. The source of these receptors is a human donor with chronic lymphocytic leukemia.

Judged by abundance, this clone is medium-sized. The V call is TRBV6-6, the J call TRBJ2-7; TRBD2 agrees at 8 bases. J was trimmed by 5 bases and V by 0 bases; bases with no gene match: 3. This CDR3 region has 14 residues. Germline values: CDR1 MNHNY, CDR2 SVGAGI (reference sequence). CDR3 region: CASSYSPGRDEQYF. The CDR3 nucleotides are TGTGCCAGCAGTTACTCTCCCGGGAGGGACGAGCAGTACTTC.

The table lists this clone with a few counts. V is TRBV19 and J is TRBJ2-7; D uncertain. The CDR3 spans 11 residues. Trimming took off 4 bases at V and 4 bases at J, with 5 bases between the two ends. Germline V lookup: CDR1 LNHDA, CDR2 SQIVND (reference sequence). CDR3 protein: CASSNSYEQYF. In DNA, the CDR3 is TGTGCCAGTAGTAACAGTTACGAGCAGTACTTC.

The rearrangement joins TRBV5-1 to TRBJ2-3, with a tentative D call TRBD2 (7 bases). Germline V gene lookup returns CDR1 SGHRS and CDR2 YFSETQ. The CDR3 extends over 14 amino acids. V lost 2 bases to trimming and J lost 5 bases, with 12 bases between them. Written as DNA, the CDR3 is TGCGCCAGCAGCTTTGCGGGGGCCCAAGATACGCAGTATTTT. Amino acids: CASSFAGAQDTQYF.

The chain has TRBV29-1 and TRBJ2-2; 7 bases are a match to TRBD1. Germline V gene data show CDR1 as SQVTM and CDR2 as ANQGSEA. This CDR3 has 13 residues. The V gene end was trimmed by 7 bases and the J gene end by 6 bases; junction bases not matched to a gene: 8. The CDR3 nucleotides are TGCAGCGGCTCCGGGACAGTGGCCGGGGAGCTGTTTTTT. This gives the protein CSGSGTVAGELFF.

The rearrangement joins TRBV28 to TRBJ2-7; TRBD2 agrees at 9 bases. CDR1 and CDR2 (germline): MDHEN, SYDVKM. The CDR3 totals 15 residues. V gave up 1 base and J gave up 6 bases; unmatched junction bases: 7. The CDR3 sequence is CASSLLAGGRVEQYF. CDR3 DNA: TGTGCCAGCAGTTTATTGGCGGGAGGGCGGGTCGAGCAGTACTTC. Full variable domain (rest looked up from reference TRBV28 and TRBJ2-7): DVKVTQSSRYLVKRTGEKVFLECVQDMDHENMFWYRQDPGLGLRLIYFSYDVKMKEKGDIPEGYSVSREKKERFSLILESASTNQTSMYLCASSLLAGGRVEQYFGPGTRLTVT.

V is TRBV6-1 and J is TRBJ2-7; 7 bases are a match to TRBD2. This CDR3 has 18 amino acids. V lost 1 base and J lost 0; bases outside the gene matches: 12. Germline V lookup: CDR1 MNHNS, CDR2 SASEGT. CDR3 in DNA: TGTGCCAGCAGTGAAGTAGCTAGCGGTCCCTGGAGCTCCTACGAGCAGTACTTC. Protein sequence: CASSEVASGPWSSYEQYF.

The J gene is TRBJ2-7, the V gene TRBV13; 7 bases agree with TRBD2. The length of the CDR3 is 16 residues. After removal of 0 bases from V and 0 bases from J, the junction contained 5 bases not matched to a gene. Germline CDR1 reads PRHDT; CDR2 reads FYEKMQ (reference sequence). The CDR3 loop is CASSLGLAVSSYEQYF. CDR3 coding DNA: TGTGCCAGCAGCTTAGGCCTAGCGGTAAGCTCCTACGAGCAGTACTTC. Drawing the rest from reference TRBV13 and TRBJ2-7, the complete variable domain is AAGVIQSPRHLIKEKRETATLKCYPIPRHDTVYWYQQGPGQDPQFLISFYEKMQSDKGSIPDRFSAQQFSDYHSELNMSSLELGDSALYFCASSLGLAVSSYEQYFGPGTRLTVT.

The CDR3 sequence: CASSLVPGQPSYEQYF. The CDR3 bases are TGTGCCAGCAGCTTAGTGCCGGGACAACCCTCCTACGAGCAGTACTTC. The rearrangement uses TRBV7-2 and TRBJ2-5, with D maybe TRBD1 (6 bases). Matching the DNA end better, TRBJ2-7 makes the J call doubtful. In germline, CDR1 is SGHTA, CDR2 FQGNSA. The CDR3 sequence is 16 residues long.

V is TRBV5-1 and J is TRBJ1-1; D is ambiguous. Germline lookup yields CDR1 SGHRS and CDR2 YFSETQ. The V end was cut by 2 bases, the J end by 2 bases, with 10 bases between. CDR3 length equals 14 residues. The CDR3 region is CASSFEGKNTEAFF. In DNA form, the CDR3 reads TGCGCCAGCAGCTTCGAGGGCAAAAACACTGAAGCTTTCTTT.

This sequence joins TRBV6-5 and TRBJ2-1; 8 bases match TRBD2. Germline V lookup: CDR1 MNHEY, CDR2 SVGAGI. Germline trimming cut 6 bases from V and 9 bases from J; bases unmatched to any gene: 7. The CDR3 consists of 13 residues. Here the CDR3 reads CASRAGTRTEQFF. The CDR3 DNA reads TGTGCCAGCAGAGCCGGGACTAGGACTGAGCAGTTCTTC.

DNA for the CDR3: TGTGCCAGCAGTTCTTATACCACAGGGGGCAATCAGCCCCAGCATTTT. Residues: CASSSYTTGGNQPQHF. This chain joins TRBV27 and TRBJ1-5; the match to TRBD1 covers 7 bases. Trimming cost V 4 bases and J 2 bases; bases outside gene matches: 8. This CDR3 has 16 residues. CDR1 and CDR2 from the germline V gene are MNHEY and SMNVEV (reference sequence).

The chain employs TRBV6-5 and TRBJ2-7, with TRBD1 matching 7 bases. V trimming: 6 bases; J trimming: 0 bases; junction bases outside the gene matches: 8. Germline CDR1 is MNHEY and CDR2 is SVGAGI. The CDR3 runs to 15 residues. CDR3 nucleotides: TGTGCCAGCAGCTCACCGGGACAGAGCTCCTACGAGCAGTACTTC. Protein sequence: CASSSPGQSSYEQYF.

The rearrangement joins TRBV19 to TRBJ2-7, with 7 bases lining up with TRBD2. Germline V gene data show CDR1 as LNHDA and CDR2 as SQIVND (reference sequence). The CDR3 is made up of 16 amino acids. With 4 bases clipped from V and 4 bases from J, the junction kept 13 bases outside the gene matches. CDR3 nucleotides: TGTGCCAGTAGTACCTTCATGGGAGGGCCGCTTTACGAGCAGTACTTC. Translation gives CASSTFMGGPLYEQYF.

The chain joins TRBV18 to TRBJ2-3; D unclear. The V end was cut by 3 bases, the J end by 0 bases, with 7 bases between. The CDR3 consists of 14 residues. Germline CDR1 KGHSH, CDR2 LQKENI. CDR3: CASSPPSSTDTQYF. CDR3 nucleotide sequence: TGTGCCAGCTCACCGCCCTCTAGCACAGATACGCAGTATTTT.

This sequence joins TRBV29-1 and TRBJ2-7, with TRBD2 identical over 8 bases. Germline trimming cut 6 bases from V and 0 bases from J; bases unmatched to any gene: 7. Germline CDR1 is SQVTM and CDR2 is ANQGSEA. This CDR3 region has 14 residues. Here the CDR3 reads CSVRLAQGSYEQYF. Written as DNA, the CDR3 is TGCAGCGTACGACTAGCGCAAGGCTCCTACGAGCAGTACTTC.

V is TRBV7-2 and J is TRBJ2-3, with TRBD2 identical over 10 bases. Looked up from germline, CDR1 is SGHTA and CDR2 is FQGNSA. The CDR3 extends over 16 amino acids. The V and J ends lost 1 base and 6 bases, in that order; junction bases with no gene match: 7. Here the CDR3 DNA reads TGTGCCAGCAGCTTAGGAGTCCTAGCGGGAGCCGATACGCAGTATTTT. This encodes CASSLGVLAGADTQYF.

This clone has just a few counts. The chain joins TRBV2 to TRBJ2-7; D is uncertain. The V gene lost 8 bases and the J gene lost 2 bases, with 10 bases spanning the gap. CDR3 length: 12 residues. Germline V CDR1 and CDR2: SNHLY, FYNNEI. Here the CDR3 reads CASASVPYEQYF. In DNA form, the CDR3 reads TGTGCCAGCGCTAGTGTTCCCTACGAGCAGTACTTC.

The V gene is TRBV19, the J gene TRBJ1-1; 7 nucleotides agree with TRBD1. CDR1 and CDR2 from the germline V gene are LNHDA and SQIVND (reference sequence). The J segment lost 4 bases and the V segment lost 5 bases, leaving 10 bases of the junction unmatched. CDR3 size: 15 residues. The CDR3 protein is CASSVLTGPATEAFF. CDR3 sequence (DNA): TGTGCCAGTAGTGTACTGACAGGGCCGGCCACTGAAGCTTTCTTT.

This clone was counted a few times. This rearrangement joins TRBV19 to TRBJ1-5; 7 bases match TRBD1. The trim removed 7 bases at V and 1 base at J, leaving 4 bases unmatched. Germline V gives CDR1 LNHDA, CDR2 SQIVND (reference sequence). The CDR3 totals 14 residues. This CDR3 is CASTRTGSNQPQHF. The CDR3 DNA reads TGTGCCAGTACCAGGACAGGCAGCAATCAGCCCCAGCATTTT.

CDR3 amino acids: CASSRPAGERDTEAFF. DNA for the CDR3: TGTGCCAGCAGTCGGCCGGCAGGGGAAAGAGACACTGAAGCTTTCTTT. The chain employs TRBV2 and TRBJ1-1; tentative D call: TRBD1 (6 bases). V gave up 5 bases and J gave up 3 bases, with 19 bases separating them. The CDR3 is 16 residues long. In germline, CDR1 is SNHLY, CDR2 FYNNEI.

This clone appeared a few times. The chain has TRBV27 and TRBJ1-1; no clear D. V lost 11 bases, J lost 3 bases, and 16 bases lay in between. The germline V gene has CDR1 MNHEY and CDR2 SMNVEV (reference sequence). This CDR3 has 13 amino acids. The CDR3 DNA follows: TGTGCCCGAAGAGGGAGGGAGGACACTGAAGCTTTCTTT. The encoded protein is CARRGREDTEAFF.

This chain connects TRBV27 to TRBJ1-4; D is unresolved. Germline lookup yields CDR1 MNHEY and CDR2 SMNVEV (reference sequence). The CDR3 has 15 amino acids. V lost 0 bases, J lost 3 bases, and 8 bases lay in between. The CDR3 DNA is TGTGCCAGCAGTTTATCGTACAGTGCTAATGAAAAACTGTTTTTT. Protein sequence: CASSLSYSANEKLFF. Full variable domain (rest looked up from reference TRBV27 and TRBJ1-4): EAQVTQNPRYLITVTGKKLTVTCSQNMNHEYMSWYRQDPGLGLRQIYYSMNVEVTDKGDVPEGYKVSRKEKRNFPLILESPSPNQTSLYFCASSLSYSANEKLFFGSGTQLSVL.

The chain recombines TRBV7-3 with TRBJ2-4, with 9 bases matching TRBD1. There are 13 residues in the CDR3. The germline gives CDR1 SGHTA, CDR2 FQGTGA. The V and J ends lost 2 bases and 9 bases, in that order; junction bases with no gene match: 2. In DNA form, the CDR3 reads TGTGCCAGCAGCTTAGGGACAGGGTCCATTCAGTACTTC. This sequence encodes CASSLGTGSIQYF.

The chain links TRBV28 to TRBJ1-5, with TRBD1 matching over 8 bases. The CDR3 contains 14 residues. V lost 6 bases, J lost 7 bases, and 8 bases stayed unmatched. CDR1 is MDHEN and CDR2 is SYDVKM in the germline V gene. CDR3 amino acids: CASSSGQGRQPQHF. The DNA of the CDR3 is TGTGCCAGCAGCTCCGGACAGGGAAGGCAGCCCCAGCATTTT.

This clone was observed a handful of times. This rearrangement joins TRBV7-9 to TRBJ1-1; D is undetermined. V was cut by 2 bases and J by 8 bases, with 6 bases left in between. The CDR3 loop spans 11 amino acids. CDR1 and CDR2 (germline): SEHNR, FQNEAQ (reference sequence). The CDR3 nucleotides read TGTGCCAGCAGCTTATTGGAGGAAGCTTTCTTT. It yields the protein CASSLLEEAFF.

V usage is TRBV2 and J usage is TRBJ2-2, with 8 bases aligning to TRBD1. The V gene end was trimmed by 7 bases and the J gene end by 5 bases; junction bases not matched to a gene: 21. The CDR3 loop spans 19 amino acids. CDR1 SNHLY and CDR2 FYNNEI come from the germline V gene. The CDR3 is CASKSSGTGALGGTGELFF. The CDR3 nucleotides read TGTGCCAGCAAATCATCGGGGACAGGTGCCCTTGGGGGGACCGGGGAGCTGTTTTTT.

This sequence joins TRBV20-1 and TRBJ2-7; D unresolved. V dropped 6 bases and J dropped 1 base, with 7 bases sitting between them. CDR3 length: 11 residues. CDR1 is DFQATT, CDR2 SNEGSKA, per germline (reference sequence). The CDR3 spells CSALVSYEQYF. As DNA, the CDR3 is TGCAGTGCCCTTGTTTCCTACGAGCAGTACTTC.

The chain has TRBV7-6 and TRBJ1-1; D unclear. Germline V gene sequence: CDR1 SGHVS, CDR2 FNYEAQ. Trimming stripped 5 bases from V and 4 bases from J, with 14 bases between. The CDR3 totals 14 residues. DNA of the CDR3: TGTGCCAGCAGCCTCCCGGGGTTCCCCACTGAAGCTTTCTTT. Protein product: CASSLPGFPTEAFF.

A few counts support this clone. The rearrangement links TRBV7-8 to TRBJ2-5, with TRBD1 as a possible D gene (5 bases). The CDR3 spans 12 residues. Trimming shortened V by 6 bases and J by 5 bases, and 10 bases separated the two germline ends. Looked up from germline, CDR1 is SGHVS and CDR2 is FQNEAQ. Here the CDR3 DNA reads TGTGCCAGCAGAAGGGGATCGGAGACCCAGTACTTC. Protein: CASRRGSETQYF.

This clone was observed a handful of times. CDR3 sequence: CASSPAGEGNTIYF. The CDR3 nucleotides are TGCGCCAGCAGCCCGGCGGGGGAGGGAAACACCATATATTTT. This rearrangement joins TRBV5-1 to TRBJ1-3, with a tentative D call TRBD1 (5 bases). Trimming left V 4 bases short and J 4 bases short, with 12 bases between. This CDR3 comprises 14 residues. CDR1 and CDR2 from the germline V gene are SGHRS and YFSETQ.